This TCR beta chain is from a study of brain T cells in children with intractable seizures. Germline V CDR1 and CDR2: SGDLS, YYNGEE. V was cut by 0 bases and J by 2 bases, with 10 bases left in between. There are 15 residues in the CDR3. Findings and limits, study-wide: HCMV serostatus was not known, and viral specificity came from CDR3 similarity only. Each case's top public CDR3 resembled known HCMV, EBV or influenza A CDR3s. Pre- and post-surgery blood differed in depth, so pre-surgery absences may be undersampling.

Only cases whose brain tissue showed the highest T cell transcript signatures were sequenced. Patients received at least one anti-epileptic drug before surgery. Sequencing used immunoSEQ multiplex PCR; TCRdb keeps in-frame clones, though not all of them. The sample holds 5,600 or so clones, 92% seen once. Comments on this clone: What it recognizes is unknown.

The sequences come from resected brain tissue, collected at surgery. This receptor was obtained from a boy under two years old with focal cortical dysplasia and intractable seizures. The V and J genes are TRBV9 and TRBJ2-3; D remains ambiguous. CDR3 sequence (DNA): TGTGCCAGCAGCGTAGGGAACGGCAACACAGATACGCAGTATTTT. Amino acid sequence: CASSVGNGNTDTQYF.